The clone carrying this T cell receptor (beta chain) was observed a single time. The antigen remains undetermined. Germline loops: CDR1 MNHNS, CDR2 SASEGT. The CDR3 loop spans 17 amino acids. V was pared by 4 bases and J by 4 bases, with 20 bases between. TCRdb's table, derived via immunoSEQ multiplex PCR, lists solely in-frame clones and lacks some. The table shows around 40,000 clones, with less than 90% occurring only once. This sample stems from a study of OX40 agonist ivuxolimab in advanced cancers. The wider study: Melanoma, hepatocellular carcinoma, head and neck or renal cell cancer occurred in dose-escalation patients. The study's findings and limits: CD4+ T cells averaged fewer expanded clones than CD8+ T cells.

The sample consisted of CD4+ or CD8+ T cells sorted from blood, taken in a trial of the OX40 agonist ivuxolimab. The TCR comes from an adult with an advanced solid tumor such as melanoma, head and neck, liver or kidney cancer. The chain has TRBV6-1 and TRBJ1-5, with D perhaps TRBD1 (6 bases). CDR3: CASSVGVRTAENQPQHF. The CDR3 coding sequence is TGTGCCAGCAGTGTCGGTGTTCGGACAGCCGAGAATCAGCCCCAGCATTTT.